The sequence of this TCR beta chain was determined in a study of cytomegalovirus exposure and HLA in healthy donors. As to this clone: Its specificity is unknown.

Points from the study as a whole: The authors later found most CMV-associated TCR beta chains appeared HLA-restricted. Previously analyzed data showed that most TCR beta V segments were productive at a frequency of about 87% or about 30%.

The PCR made use of 60 Vbeta and 13 Jbeta primers. Authors' processing steps: In a later analysis, 60 million to 90 million unique TCR beta chains included roughly 11 million shared by two or more donors. This table comes from immunoSEQ multiplex PCR, and its TCRdb copy is limited to in-frame clones, with some not included. For V, J and clone size, that table is used; D and trimming come from the DNA. The sample yields about 140,000 clones, about 77% seen once. Germline CDR1 and CDR2: SGHAT and FQNNGV. The CDR3 runs to 14 residues. V was clipped by 0 bases and J by 3 bases, with 8 bases between them. The sample consisted of PBMCs. The receptor comes from a female donor in good health and CMV-seronegative. The V gene is TRBV11-2, the J gene TRBJ1-2; unclear D gene. The CDR3: CASSLDLSDYGYTF. Here the CDR3 DNA reads TGTGCCAGCAGCTTAGATTTGAGCGACTATGGCTACACCTTC. The variable domain in full, completed from reference TRBV11-2 and TRBJ1-2, reads EAGVAQSPRYKIIEKRQSVAFWCNPISGHATLYWYQQILGQGPKLLIQFQNNGVVDDSQLPKDRFSAERLKGVDSTLKIQPAKLEDSAVYLCASSLDLSDYGYTFGSGTRLTVV.